This TCR beta chain stems from a study of blood T cell repertoires in COVID-19. Across the whole study: T cells, B-cell-depleted T cells, or PBMCs supplied cDNA or gDNA.

Study members were between about 18 and 95 years old and lived in approximately 25 US regions. Each participant's cohort was designated according to participant-reported clinical history. The CDR3 covers 14 residues. The V gene end was trimmed by 3 bases and the J gene end by 7 bases; junction bases not matched to a gene: 6. CDR1 SGHNT and CDR2 YENEEA come from the germline V gene. Clones were sequenced by immunoSEQ multiplex PCR, and TCRdb holds only the in-frame ones, with some missing. The repertoire holds under 300,000 clones, 87% seen once, with about 6.3% in the top ten. This receptor was obtained from a woman in her thirties with acute COVID-19. The chain uses TRBV11-3 and TRBJ2-1; TRBD2 matches at 7 bases. Sample: PBMCs or T cells enriched from blood (not recorded which). The CDR3 sequence is CASSLGGSSNEQFF. The CDR3 nucleotides are TGTGCCAGCAGCTTGGGCGGGAGTTCTAATGAGCAGTTCTTC.